Sequencing of this TCR beta chain was carried out in a study of shared clonotypes between healthy human individuals. Across the study: CD4 naive and memory got three plates each, CD8 naive two, CD8 memory one.

Naive-designated CD8 cells lacked CD45RO, were positively enriched for CCR7, and omitted terminally differentiated effector memory CD45RA+ cells. Whole-study results and caveats: At large depth, rarefaction still showed sorted-subset sequencing to be incomplete. The generation probabilities recorded for non-shared clonotypes fell below those of clonotypes shared by all four donors.

Here immunoSEQ multiplex PCR was the method, and the copy in TCRdb shows in-frame clones only, minus some. The sample lists some 2.1 million clones; approximately 95% were seen once. The CDR3 consists of 12 residues. From germline, CDR1 is LNHDA and CDR2 SQIVND (reference sequence). Trimming took 11 bases from V and 7 from J; bases not matched to a gene: 8. Turning to this clone: Antigen specificity is unknown.

The sequencing input was naive CD8+ T cells sorted from blood. This receptor was obtained from a man aged 18-30 years in good health. This chain uses TRBV19 with TRBJ2-1; 7 positions agree with TRBD2. CDR3 DNA: TGTGCCGCTAACTCGGGGGGAAATGAGCAGTTCTTC. Its translation is CAANSGGNEQFF.